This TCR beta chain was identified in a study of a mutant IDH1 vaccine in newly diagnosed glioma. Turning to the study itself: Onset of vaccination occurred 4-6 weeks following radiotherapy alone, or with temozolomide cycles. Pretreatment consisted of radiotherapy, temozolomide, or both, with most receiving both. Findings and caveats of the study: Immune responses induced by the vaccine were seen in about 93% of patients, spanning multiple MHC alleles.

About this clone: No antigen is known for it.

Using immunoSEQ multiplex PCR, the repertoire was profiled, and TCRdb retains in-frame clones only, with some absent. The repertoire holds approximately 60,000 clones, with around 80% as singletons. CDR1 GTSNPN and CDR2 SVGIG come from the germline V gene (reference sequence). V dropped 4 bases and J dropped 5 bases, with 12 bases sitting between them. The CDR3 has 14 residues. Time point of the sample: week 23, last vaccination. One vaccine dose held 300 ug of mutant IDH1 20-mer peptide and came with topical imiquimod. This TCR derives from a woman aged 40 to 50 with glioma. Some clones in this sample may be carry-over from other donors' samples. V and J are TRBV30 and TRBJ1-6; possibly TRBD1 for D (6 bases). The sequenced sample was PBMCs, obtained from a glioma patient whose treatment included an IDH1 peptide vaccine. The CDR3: CAWNGGNHNSPLHF. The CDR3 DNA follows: TGTGCCTGGAATGGGGGCAACCATAATTCACCCCTCCACTTT.